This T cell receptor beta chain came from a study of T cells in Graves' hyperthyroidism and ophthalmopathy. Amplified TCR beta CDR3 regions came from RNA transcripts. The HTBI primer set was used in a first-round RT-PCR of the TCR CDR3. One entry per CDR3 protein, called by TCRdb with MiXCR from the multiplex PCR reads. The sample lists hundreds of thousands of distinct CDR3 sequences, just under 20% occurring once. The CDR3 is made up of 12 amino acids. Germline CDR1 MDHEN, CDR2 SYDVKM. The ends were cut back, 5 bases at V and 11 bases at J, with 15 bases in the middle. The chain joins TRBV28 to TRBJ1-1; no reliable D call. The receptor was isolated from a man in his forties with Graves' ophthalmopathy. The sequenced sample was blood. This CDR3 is CASSLNPLGAFF. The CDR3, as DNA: TGTGCCAGCAGTCTAAACCCCTTAGGGGCTTTCTTT.